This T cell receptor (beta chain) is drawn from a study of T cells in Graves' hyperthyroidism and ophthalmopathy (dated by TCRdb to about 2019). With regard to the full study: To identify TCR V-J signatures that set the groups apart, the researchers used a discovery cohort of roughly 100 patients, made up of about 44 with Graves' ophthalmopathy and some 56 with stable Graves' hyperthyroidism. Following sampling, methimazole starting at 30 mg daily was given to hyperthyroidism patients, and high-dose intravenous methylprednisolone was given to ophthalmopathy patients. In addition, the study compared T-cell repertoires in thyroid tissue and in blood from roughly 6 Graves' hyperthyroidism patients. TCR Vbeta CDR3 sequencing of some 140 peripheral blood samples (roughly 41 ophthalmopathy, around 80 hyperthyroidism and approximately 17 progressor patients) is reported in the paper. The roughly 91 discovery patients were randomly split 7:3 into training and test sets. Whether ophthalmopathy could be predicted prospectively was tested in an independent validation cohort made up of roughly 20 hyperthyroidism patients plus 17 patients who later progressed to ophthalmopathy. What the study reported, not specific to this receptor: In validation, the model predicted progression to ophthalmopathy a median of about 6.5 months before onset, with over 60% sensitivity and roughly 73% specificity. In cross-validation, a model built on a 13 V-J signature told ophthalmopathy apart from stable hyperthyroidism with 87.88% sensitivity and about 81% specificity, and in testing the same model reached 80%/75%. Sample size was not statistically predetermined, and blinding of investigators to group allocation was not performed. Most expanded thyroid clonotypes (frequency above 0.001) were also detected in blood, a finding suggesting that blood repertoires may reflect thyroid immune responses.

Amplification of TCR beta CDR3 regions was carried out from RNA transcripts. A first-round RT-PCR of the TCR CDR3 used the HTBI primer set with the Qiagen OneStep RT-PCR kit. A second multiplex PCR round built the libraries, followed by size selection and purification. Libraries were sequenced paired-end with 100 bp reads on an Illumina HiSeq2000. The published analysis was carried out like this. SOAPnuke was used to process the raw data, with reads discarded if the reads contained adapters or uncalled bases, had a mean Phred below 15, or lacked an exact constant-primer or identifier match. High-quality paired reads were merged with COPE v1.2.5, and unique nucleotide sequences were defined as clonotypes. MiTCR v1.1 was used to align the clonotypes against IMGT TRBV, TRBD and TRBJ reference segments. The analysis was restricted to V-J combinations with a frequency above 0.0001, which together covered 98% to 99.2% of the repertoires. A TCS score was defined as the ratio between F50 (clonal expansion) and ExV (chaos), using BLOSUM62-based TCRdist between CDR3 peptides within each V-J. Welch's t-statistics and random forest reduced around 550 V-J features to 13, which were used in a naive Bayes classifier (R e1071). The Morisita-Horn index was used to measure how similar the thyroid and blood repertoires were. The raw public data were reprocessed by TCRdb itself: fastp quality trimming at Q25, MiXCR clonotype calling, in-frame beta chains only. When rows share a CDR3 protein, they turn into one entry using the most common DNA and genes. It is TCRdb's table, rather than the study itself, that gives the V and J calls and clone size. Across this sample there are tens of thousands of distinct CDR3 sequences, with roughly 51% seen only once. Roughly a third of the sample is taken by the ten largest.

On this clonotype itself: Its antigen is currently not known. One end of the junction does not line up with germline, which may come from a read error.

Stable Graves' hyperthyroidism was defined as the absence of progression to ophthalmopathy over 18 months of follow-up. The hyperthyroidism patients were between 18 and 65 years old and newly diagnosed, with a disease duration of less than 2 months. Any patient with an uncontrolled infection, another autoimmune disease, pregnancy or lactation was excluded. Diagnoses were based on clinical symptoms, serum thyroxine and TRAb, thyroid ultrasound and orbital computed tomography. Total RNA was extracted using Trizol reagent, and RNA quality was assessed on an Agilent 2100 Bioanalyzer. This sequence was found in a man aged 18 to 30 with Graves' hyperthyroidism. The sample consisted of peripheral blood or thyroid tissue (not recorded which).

CDR3 protein: CASTTSGTGTGELFF. The DNA is as follows: TGCGCCAGCACGACTAGCGGGACGGGCACCGGGGAGCTGTTTTTT. The V and J segments used are TRBV5-5 and TRBJ2-2, and TRBD2 aligns with 11 junction nucleotides. CDR1 is given as SGHKS and CDR2 as YYEKEE, both from the germline V gene (reference sequence). The CDR3 runs 15 residues from the cysteine to the phenylalanine. CDR3 DNA is the only sequence kept; it has 45 bases, read in frame from the first base.